One sample yielded the 32 T cell receptor beta chains listed below, sequenced in a study of blood T cells in healthy people across ages. Then a second PCR, running about 6 to 11 cycles, was carried out with a sample-barcoded 5' primer and a J-beta primer mix. One entry per CDR3 protein, called by TCRdb with MiXCR from the 5' RACE reads. The table includes about a million distinct CDR3 sequences, roughly 47% detected once. The sample was blood. The receptors were gathered from a woman in her sixties in good health.

The chain combines TRBV20-1 with TRBJ2-6, with 9 bases that match TRBD2. The V and J ends lost 3 bases and 0 bases, in that order; junction bases with no gene match: 12. Germline CDR1 is DFQATT and CDR2 is SNEGSKA (reference sequence). This CDR3 is built from 19 residues. The CDR3 here is CSARGDSGRGTSGANVLTF. Written as DNA, the CDR3 is TGCAGTGCTAGGGGGGATAGCGGGAGAGGAACCTCTGGGGCCAACGTCCTGACTTTC.

This clonotype has a handful of counts. The V gene is TRBV4-1, the J gene TRBJ2-5; no definite D call. CDR1 and CDR2 (germline): MGHRA, YSYEKL. The CDR3 is 14 residues long. V was pared by 0 bases and J by 1 base, with 6 bases between. The CDR3 bases are TGCGCCAGCAGCCAAGACGCAGGCCAAGAGACCCAGTACTTC. Amino acid sequence: CASSQDAGQETQYF.

The CDR3 DNA reads TGTGCCAGCAGCCCCCGGGGCGCACAGAGCTCCTACGAGCAGTACTTC. It yields the protein CASSPRGAQSSYEQYF. The chain links TRBV6-5 to TRBJ2-7; possibly TRBD1 or TRBD2 for D (5 bases each). V gave up 6 bases and J gave up 0 bases, with 18 bases separating them. Germline V lookup: CDR1 MNHEY, CDR2 SVGAGI. There are 16 residues in the CDR3.

As for this clonotype: A read error may account for a junction end that differs from germline. The chain joins TRBV5-1 to TRBJ2-7; D possibly corresponds to TRBD1 (5 bases). The tail of the sequence fits TRBJ2-5 better, so the J call may be wrong. The CDR3 loop spans 15 amino acids. The V gene's germline CDR1 is SGHRS and CDR2 YFSETQ. The CDR3 loop is CVSSLVPRVQETQYF. As DNA, the CDR3 is TGCGTCAGCAGCTTGGTTCCCAGGGTCCAAGAGACCCAGTACTTC.

The rearrangement joins TRBV7-9 to TRBJ2-1; 10 bases are shared with TRBD2. With 2 bases clipped from V and 5 bases from J, the junction kept 12 bases outside the gene matches. This CDR3 is built from 18 residues. Germline assignment: CDR1 SEHNR and CDR2 FQNEAQ (reference sequence). CDR3 in amino acids: CASSLRTSGPRGNNEQFF. The CDR3 DNA sequence: TGTGCCAGCAGCTTACGGACTAGCGGACCCCGGGGGAACAATGAGCAGTTCTTC.

J is TRBJ2-5 and V is TRBV7-2, with 8 bases aligning to TRBD2. This CDR3 contains 13 residues. Germline CDR1 reads SGHTA; CDR2 reads FQGNSA. After removal of 10 bases from V and 5 bases from J, the junction contained 9 bases not matched to a gene. The chain's CDR3 is CANSRGGQETQYF. CDR3 bases: TGTGCCAACAGTCGCGGGGGGCAGGAGACCCAGTACTTC.

CDR3 loop: CSVDTGVPPYEQYF. In nucleotides, the CDR3 is TGCAGCGTTGATACAGGGGTCCCCCCCTACGAGCAGTACTTC. V gene TRBV29-1 combines with J gene TRBJ2-7, with 7 bases matching TRBD1. Trimming took 3 bases from V and 2 from J; bases not matched to a gene: 7. CDR1 is SQVTM, CDR2 ANQGSEA, per germline. This CDR3 has 14 residues.

V gene TRBV28 combines with J gene TRBJ2-6; 8 bases are shared with TRBD2. This CDR3 region has 16 residues. With V trimmed by 5 bases and J by 3 bases, 6 bases remained unmatched. Germline CDR1 and CDR2: MDHEN and SYDVKM. The CDR3 DNA sequence: TGTGCCAGCAGTCCAATCGGGGGGGATGGGGCCAACGTCCTGACTTTC. Translation: CASSPIGGDGANVLTF.

The gene calls are TRBV30 and TRBJ2-4; TRBD2 agrees at 11 bases. The J call is in doubt because the DNA end fits TRBJ2-7 better. The CDR3 totals 14 residues. Per germline, CDR1 GTSNPN and CDR2 SVGIG (reference sequence). CDR3 sequence (DNA): TGTGCCTGTTACCCACTAGCGGGAGTTCTCGAGCAGTACTTC. Protein product: CACYPLAGVLEQYF.

J is TRBJ1-1 and V is TRBV20-1; TRBD1 might be the D (6 bases). This CDR3 spans 13 amino acids. V lost 4 bases and J lost 0, with 9 bases in between. Germline lookup yields CDR1 DFQATT and CDR2 SNEGSKA (reference sequence). CDR3 amino acids: CSAKGHLNTEAFF. The CDR3 DNA follows: TGCAGTGCTAAGGGACACCTGAACACTGAAGCTTTCTTT.

This clonotype was seen only a few times. The chain uses TRBV29-1 and TRBJ1-2; D gene ambiguous. This CDR3 is built from 17 residues. With 3 bases removed from V and 5 bases from J, the gap between germline ends came to 25 bases. Looked up from germline, CDR1 is SQVTM and CDR2 is ANQGSEA. The CDR3 loop reads CSVEMYGRSRTLYGYTF. The CDR3 nucleotides are TGCAGCGTTGAGATGTATGGCCGATCGCGAACCCTTTATGGCTACACCTTC.

This clonotype was counted many times. The rearrangement links TRBV4-1 to TRBJ1-1; D perhaps matches TRBD1 (6 bases). Per the germline V gene, CDR1 is MGHRA and CDR2 is YSYEKL. V gave up 2 bases and J gave up 2 bases, with 15 bases separating them. The CDR3 consists of 16 residues. CDR3 protein: CASSQRGRGGNTEAFF. The CDR3 DNA is TGCGCCAGCAGCCAAAGGGGTAGGGGGGGTAACACTGAAGCTTTCTTT.

The chain employs TRBV28 and TRBJ2-1; the D gene is possibly TRBD1 (5 bases). The V end was cut by 6 bases, the J end by 10 bases, with 25 bases between. Per germline, CDR1 MDHEN and CDR2 SYDVKM. This CDR3 contains 16 residues. In DNA, the CDR3 is TGTGCCAGCAGGGGCTGGGGCTCTGGAAGTCTGGTCGAGCAGTTCTTC. Translating gives CASRGWGSGSLVEQFF.

The table lists this clonotype with a few counts. This chain links TRBV7-8 with TRBJ2-5; 9 bases align to TRBD1. The ends lost 6 bases at V and 3 bases at J; junction bases unmatched: 8. CDR1 and CDR2 from the germline V gene are SGHVS and FQNEAQ. The CDR3 has 15 amino acids. CDR3 region: CASSSLGQGEETQYF. Here the CDR3 DNA reads TGTGCCAGCAGTTCACTGGGACAGGGCGAAGAGACCCAGTACTTC.

This clonotype was recorded only once. This rearrangement joins TRBV6-2 or TRBV6-3 to TRBJ2-1; no reliable D call. V dropped 8 bases and J dropped 3 bases, with 8 bases sitting between them. Germline CDR1 and CDR2: MNHEY and SVGEGT. The CDR3 length is 12 residues. CDR3 nucleotides: TGTGCCAGCTGGGGTTTCTACAATGAGCAGTTCTTC. The encoded protein is CASWGFYNEQFF.

The V call is TRBV9, the J call TRBJ2-4; TRBD2 is a possible D gene (6 bases). Germline V gene sequence: CDR1 SGDLS, CDR2 YYNGEE. This CDR3 is 16 amino acids long. Deletions cut 6 bases from V and 2 bases from J, with 18 bases between. The DNA for the CDR3 is TGTGCCAGCAACATGTCCCGACTAGTTCCCAAAAACATTCAGTACTTC. Amino acids: CASNMSRLVPKNIQYF.

The V gene is TRBV14, the J gene TRBJ2-5, with 8 bases that match TRBD1. With V trimmed by 1 base and J by 5 bases, 6 bases remained unmatched. The CDR3 sequence is 15 residues long. Germline V CDR1 and CDR2: SGHDN, FVKESK. CDR3 amino acids: CASSQARDRWETQYF. DNA of the CDR3: TGTGCCAGCAGCCAAGCCCGGGACAGGTGGGAGACCCAGTACTTC. The full variable domain, in which reference TRBV14 and TRBJ2-5 provide the parts outside the CDR3, is EAGVTQFPSHSVIEKGQTVTLRCDPISGHDNLYWYRRVMGKEIKFLLHFVKESKQDESGMPNNRFLAERTGGTYSTLKVQPAELEDSGVYFCASSQARDRWETQYFGPGTRLLVL.

V and J are TRBV9 and TRBJ2-1; 7 positions agree with TRBD1. This CDR3 spans 15 amino acids. Unmatched junction bases numbered 6, after V lost 2 bases and J lost 4 bases. In germline, CDR1 is SGDLS, CDR2 YYNGEE. This CDR3 reads CASSVGTASYNEQFF. CDR3 nucleotide sequence: TGTGCCAGCAGCGTGGGGACAGCTTCATACAATGAGCAGTTCTTC.

This clonotype was observed a few times. The genes are TRBV7-9 and TRBJ2-1, with D possibly TRBD2 on 6 matching bases. CDR1 and CDR2 from the germline V gene are SEHNR and FQNEAQ (reference sequence). Trimming cost V 2 bases and J 5 bases, with 22 bases left between them. CDR3 length: 18 amino acids. CDR3 sequence (DNA): TGTGCCAGCAGCTTATCCCGGGGATACGCGGGGAAAGACAATGAGCAGTTCTTC. It encodes CASSLSRGYAGKDNEQFF.

CDR3 sequence (DNA): TGCAGTGCTAGAAATTTGACTAGCGGGAACTTCGAGCAGTACTTC. Its protein product is CSARNLTSGNFEQYF. V is TRBV20-1 and J is TRBJ2-7; 11 bases align to TRBD2. Germline values: CDR1 DFQATT, CDR2 SNEGSKA (reference sequence). The ends lost 2 bases at V and 6 bases at J; junction bases unmatched: 9. The CDR3 extends over 15 amino acids.

The chain employs TRBV28 and TRBJ2-7; no clear D gene. CDR3 length: 12 amino acids. Germline V lookup: CDR1 MDHEN, CDR2 SYDVKM. The V gene lost 3 bases and the J gene lost 5 bases, with 8 bases spanning the gap. CDR3 sequence reads: CASSFYVHEQYF. CDR3 coding DNA: TGTGCCAGCAGTTTCTATGTCCACGAGCAGTACTTC.

This clonotype turned up a few times. The V and J genes are TRBV2 and TRBJ1-2; no reliable D call. The CDR3 is 15 residues long. The ends were cut back, 5 bases at V and 8 bases at J, with 21 bases in the middle. The V gene's germline CDR1 is SNHLY and CDR2 FYNNEI. As DNA, the CDR3 is TGTGCCAGCAGTCCCAATCCGACAAAGGCCCTCGGCTACACCTTC. This sequence encodes CASSPNPTKALGYTF.

The CDR3 DNA reads as TGTGCCTGGAGTGTACGCGGCGGGAGGGGTACGCAGTATTTT. Protein product: CAWSVRGGRGTQYF. This chain connects TRBV30 to TRBJ2-3, with 9 positions matching TRBD2. Germline values: CDR1 GTSNPN, CDR2 SVGIG (reference sequence). CDR3 length: 14 residues. After removal of 0 bases from V and 8 bases from J, the junction contained 6 bases not matched to a gene.

The rearrangement joins TRBV5-1 to TRBJ2-1; D might be TRBD1 or TRBD2, each matching 6 bases. V gave up 5 bases and J gave up 9 bases, with 15 bases separating them. The CDR3 has 13 residues. Germline V lookup: CDR1 SGHRS, CDR2 YFSETQ. CDR3 region: CASSEGGASEQFF. The CDR3 DNA is TGCGCCAGCAGTGAGGGGGGCGCGTCTGAGCAGTTCTTC. The full variable domain, in which reference TRBV5-1 and TRBJ2-1 provide the parts outside the CDR3, is KAGVTQTPRYLIKTRGQQVTLSCSPISGHRSVSWYQQTPGQGLQFLFEYFSETQRNKGNFPGRFSGRQFSNSRSEMNVSTLELGDSALYLCASSEGGASEQFFGPGTRLTVL.

Turning to this clonotype: One end of the junction fails to match germline, which may point to a read error. The rearrangement links TRBV11-2 to TRBJ2-5; D remains ambiguous. The CDR3 totals 13 residues. Germline CDR1 and CDR2: SGHAT and FQNNGV. The CDR3 loop reads CASNLEVLVFQYF. In DNA form, the CDR3 reads TGTGCCAGCAACTTAGAGGTGCTAGTGTTTCAGTACTTC.

The sample holds a few counts of this clonotype. This chain links TRBV3-1 with TRBJ1-5; D not certain. Between the trimmed V and J ends, which lost 2 bases and 6 bases, there was a span of 8 bases. The CDR3 is 13 residues long. CDR1 LGHDT and CDR2 YNNKEL come from the germline V gene (reference sequence). The DNA for the CDR3 is TGTGCCAGCAGCCAAATGGGGAGTCAGCCCCAGCATTTT. Protein: CASSQMGSQPQHF.

V is TRBV5-6 and J is TRBJ2-2; D is undetermined. There are 15 residues in the CDR3. Germline-derived CDR1 and CDR2 are SGHDT and YYEEEE. The V and J ends lost 0 bases and 4 bases respectively, with 10 bases between them. The CDR3 DNA is TGTGCCAGCAGCTTGGTCTTAGGTCTCACCGGGGAGCTGTTTTTT. Translated: CASSLVLGLTGELFF. Full variable domain (outside the CDR3, taken from reference TRBV5-6 and TRBJ2-2): DAGVTQSPTHLIKTRGQQVTLRCSPKSGHDTVSWYQQALGQGPQFIFQYYEEEERQRGNFPDRFSGHQFPNYSSELNVNALLLGDSALYLCASSLVLGLTGELFFGEGSRLTVL.

The V gene is TRBV29-1, the J gene TRBJ1-2, with a possible D match to TRBD1 (5 bases). The CDR3 length is 12 residues. V lost 4 bases and J lost 3, with 9 bases in between. The germline V gene encodes CDR1 SQVTM and CDR2 ANQGSEA. CDR3 region: CSVGGTYYGYTF. The CDR3 DNA sequence: TGCAGCGTTGGGGGGACTTACTATGGCTACACCTTC.

The chain employs TRBV6-6 and TRBJ2-3; D possibly uses TRBD1 or TRBD2 (5 bases each). The CDR3 length is 15 residues. The V end lost 5 bases, the J end lost 1 base, and 13 bases lay between the germline ends. Germline CDR1 reads MNHNY; CDR2 reads SVGAGI (reference sequence). The CDR3 is CASSTGAVGTDTQYF. CDR3 DNA: TGTGCCAGCAGTACCGGGGCGGTGGGCACAGATACGCAGTATTTT.

The gene calls are TRBV28 and TRBJ2-5; possible D gene TRBD1, 7 bases. CDR1 and CDR2 (germline): MDHEN, SYDVKM. With 4 bases removed from V and 2 bases from J, the gap between germline ends came to 26 bases. This CDR3 spans 19 amino acids. The CDR3 bases are TGTGCCAGCAGTTCATTAAGGGACAGCCGGAGGGGACTGCAAGAGACCCAGTACTTC. Residues: CASSSLRDSRRGLQETQYF.

This clonotype was detected only a few times. The chain employs TRBV29-1 and TRBJ2-3, with D perhaps given as TRBD1 or TRBD2 (5 bases each). Trimming took off 3 bases at V and 2 bases at J, with 12 bases between the two ends. The CDR3 spans 14 residues. Looked up from germline, CDR1 is SQVTM and CDR2 is ANQGSEA. The CDR3 coding sequence is TGCAGCGTTGACTACCGGGACCACACAGATACGCAGTATTTT. Protein sequence: CSVDYRDHTDTQYF.

The chain uses TRBV4-2 and TRBJ2-4; no clear D. V was clipped by 3 bases and J by 0 bases, with 12 bases between them. Germline CDR1 LGHNA, CDR2 YNFKEQ. The CDR3 is made up of 16 amino acids. CDR3 coding DNA: TGTGCCAGCAGCCACGCCGGCAGTTTAGCCAAAAACATTCAGTACTTC. Amino acids: CASSHAGSLAKNIQYF.